This TCR beta chain was identified during a study of blood T cell repertoires in COVID-19. Study-wide context: Some COVID-19 samples were acute and others convalescent; all came from the United States, Italy and Spain.

V gave up 7 bases and J gave up 5 bases; unmatched junction bases: 9. Germline V gene data show CDR1 as LNHDA and CDR2 as SQIVND (reference sequence). The CDR3 runs 14 residues. Recovery meant two consecutive negative NP/OP PCR tests, professional clearance, or resolved symptoms. Authors' data handling: Estimation of nucleated cell counts was performed using reference gene primer amplification. TCRdb's table, derived via immunoSEQ multiplex PCR, lists solely in-frame clones and lacks some. That table furnishes V, J and clone size, whereas the DNA furnished D and trimming. This sample yields approximately 300,000 clones, of which around nine tenths are seen a single time; around 9% belongs to the top ten.

The sample comprised PBMCs or T cells enriched from blood (not recorded which). The clonotype comes from a woman in her 30s who had recovered from COVID-19. This sequence joins TRBV19 and TRBJ1-1; 8 bases match TRBD1. The CDR3 protein is CASKIRGRRTEAFF. The CDR3 coding sequence is TGTGCCAGTAAAATCAGGGGGCGCCGGACTGAAGCTTTCTTT.